Listed below are T cell receptor beta chains from one sample, sequenced in a study of blood T cell repertoires in COVID-19. Some clones are missing from TCRdb's copy, which holds only in-frame ones; the method was immunoSEQ multiplex PCR. This sample has approximately 280,000 clones; approximately 89% occur once, and the top ten carry about 2.7%. Sequencing was performed on PBMCs or T cells enriched from blood (not recorded which). These receptors were collected from a woman under 30 who had recovered from COVID-19. Both conserved end residues are part of each CDR3. The D gene is left open where the match is weak. The size field is filled for only some rows; it gives once, few, many or a size class.

TRBV28,TRBJ1-5,-,-,TGTGCCAGCAGTTATAGGTGGGGCCTGGGCAATCAGCCCCAGCATTTT,CASSYRWGLGNQPQHF
TRBV4-2,TRBJ2-7,-,-,TGTGCCAGCAGCCCACTGCTAGCTTCCTACGAGCAGTACTTC,CASSPLLASYEQYF
TRBV6-4,TRBJ1-1,-,TRBD1,TGTGCCAGTAACAGGGGGCGGACTGAAGCTTTCTTT,CASNRGRTEAFF
TRBV7-8,TRBJ1-4,-,-,TGTGCCAGCAGCACCTCGGACAGATCGAATGAAAAACTGTTTTTT,CASSTSDRSNEKLFF
TRBV27,TRBJ1-5,few,TRBD1,TGTGCCAGCAGTCAGAGACAGGGGTCCCATCAGCCCCAGCATTTT,CASSQRQGSHQPQHF
TRBV30,TRBJ1-3,-,TRBD1,TGTGCCTGGAAGGGACAGGGGGCCTCTGGAAACACCATATATTTT,CAWKGQGASGNTIYF
TRBV20-1,TRBJ2-7,-,TRBD2,TGCAGTGCTAGTAAATCCGGACTAGCGGGAGACGAGCAGTACTTC,CSASKSGLAGDEQYF
TRBV29-1,TRBJ2-7,-,-,TGCAGCGTTGACGACAGCTACGAGCAGTACTTC,CSVDDSYEQYF
TRBV4-2,TRBJ2-2,-,TRBD2,TGTGCCAGCAGCCTCGCTAGCGGGATCCCCGGGGAGCTGTTTTTT,CASSLASGIPGELFF
TRBV11-2,TRBJ2-1,once,TRBD1,TGTGCCAGCAGCTTATGGGAGCGACAGGGACCGGGCAATGAGCAGTTCTTC,CASSLWERQGPGNEQFF
TRBV15,TRBJ1-2,-,-,TGTGCCACCAGCAGAGATCTGAACAGAGACTATGGCTACACCTTC,CATSRDLNRDYGYTF
TRBV4-1,TRBJ1-3,-,TRBD1,TGCGCCAGCAGCCAAGACCCAGACAGGGCTTATGGAAACACCATATATTTT,CASSQDPDRAYGNTIYF
TRBV7-9,TRBJ2-7,-,-,TGTGCCAGCAGCTTAGATGCTCTTGGCAGGGGCGTCTATTTTGAGCAGTACTTC,CASSLDALGRGVYFEQYF
TRBV6-2/TRBV6-3,TRBJ1-2,-,TRBD1,TGTGCCAGCAGTTACGAGAGGGTCCGGGACAGAAGGAATAACTATGGCTACACCTTC,CASSYERVRDRRNNYGYTF
TRBV27,TRBJ1-1,-,-,TGTGCCAGCAGGGCACAGGGACCCACTGAAGCTTTCTTT,CASRAQGPTEAFF
TRBV18,TRBJ2-3,few,-,TGTGCCAGCTCACCACTCTCAGATACGCAGTATTTT,CASSPLSDTQYF
TRBV29-1,TRBJ2-1,-,TRBD2,TGCAGCGTTTCTCTGCGGCTAGCGGGGGCCGAAGCTATATACAATGAGCAGTTCTTC,CSVSLRLAGAEAIYNEQFF
TRBV30,TRBJ2-1,-,TRBD2,TGTGCCAAGGAGGCTAGCGGGAACAATGAGCAGTTCTTC,CAKEASGNNEQFF
TRBV9,TRBJ2-1,once,TRBD1,TGTGCCAGCAGCACATTACCGGGACAGGGGAAAGATGAGCAGTTCTTC,CASSTLPGQGKDEQFF
TRBV10-1,TRBJ1-2,few,-,TGCGCCAGCAGTGAGTCCAACGGGGGAGGCTATGGCTACACCTTC,CASSESNGGGYGYTF
TRBV27,TRBJ2-1,-,TRBD2,TGTGCCAGCAGCGGGACTAGCGGGAGGTTTCTGGATGAGCAGTTCTTC,CASSGTSGRFLDEQFF
TRBV5-4,TRBJ1-1,-,-,TGTGCCAGCAGACCCCCCGAAGAGGGAGGTACTGAAGCTTTCTTT,CASRPPEEGGTEAFF